The 24 T cell receptor beta chains presented below share a single source sample, sequenced in a study of T cells in Graves' hyperthyroidism and ophthalmopathy (dated by TCRdb to about 2019). The library came from multiplex PCR. The instrument given in TCRdb is Illumina HiSeq 2000. The TCR beta CDR3 regions were amplified from RNA transcripts. A first-round RT-PCR of the TCR CDR3 used the HTBI primer set with the Qiagen OneStep RT-PCR kit. TCRdb applied fastp at Q25 and MiXCR to the public reads, then kept only in-frame beta chains. Here each entry gathers all rows of one CDR3 protein and keeps the most common genes and DNA. For this sample there are 800,000 or so distinct CDR3 sequences; about two fifths appear just once. Roughly 8.3% of the sample comes from the top ten. Sequenced material: blood. The receptors here all came from a man between 18 and 29 years old with Graves' hyperthyroidism.

This clonotype showed up just a few times. This chain uses TRBV7-8 with TRBJ1-2; perhaps TRBD1 as D (5 bases). Looked up from germline, CDR1 is SGHVS and CDR2 is FQNEAQ. This CDR3 region has 15 residues. V was pared by 1 base and J by 4 bases, with 13 bases between. The CDR3 sequence is CASSLGGQGSYGYTF. The CDR3, as DNA: TGTGCCAGCAGCTTAGGTGGTCAGGGCTCCTATGGCTACACCTTC.

This clonotype was counted ten times or more. The V call is TRBV13, the J call TRBJ1-4; D unclear. Germline loops: CDR1 PRHDT, CDR2 FYEKMQ (reference sequence). The V end lost 4 bases, the J end lost 6 bases, and 12 bases lay between the germline ends. The CDR3 has 14 residues. CDR3 DNA: TGTGCCAGCAGCTCTGCAGGCCGTCATGAAAAACTGTTTTTT. It encodes CASSSAGRHEKLFF.

This clonotype was seen a single time. The gene calls are TRBV6-6 and TRBJ2-5; D is possibly TRBD2 (5 bases). Germline V gene sequence: CDR1 MNHNY, CDR2 SVGAGI (reference sequence). The V gene lost 7 bases and the J gene lost 5 bases, with 14 bases spanning the gap. The CDR3 consists of 13 residues. The CDR3 loop is CASIPRRGETQYF. The CDR3 nucleotides read TGTGCCAGCATCCCACGGAGAGGGGAGACCCAGTACTTC.

V usage is TRBV20-1 and J usage is TRBJ2-3; 7 bases align to TRBD1. The germline V gene encodes CDR1 DFQATT and CDR2 SNEGSKA (reference sequence). With 0 bases clipped from V and 3 bases from J, the junction kept 9 bases outside the gene matches. The CDR3 has 16 amino acids. CDR3 amino acids: CSARDLDRAPTDTQYF. CDR3 DNA sequence: TGCAGTGCTAGAGATCTCGACAGGGCCCCTACAGATACGCAGTATTTT.

As concerns this clonotype: This may be a read error: a much more frequent sequence differs by one nucleotide. V is TRBV10-3 and J is TRBJ1-2; D is perhaps TRBD1 (5 bases). Between the trimmed V and J ends, which lost 6 bases and 4 bases, there was a span of 12 bases. The CDR3 runs 13 residues. The germline V gene has CDR1 ENHRY and CDR2 SYGVKD. CDR3 in amino acids: CAISQDIRYGYTF. The DNA of the CDR3 is TGTGCCATCAGCCAGGACATCCGCTATGGCTACACCTTC.

This clonotype came up a few times. The chain couples TRBV5-1 to TRBJ2-7, with 10 nucleotides matching TRBD2. CDR3 length: 15 amino acids. Germline V gene data show CDR1 as SGHRS and CDR2 as YFSETQ. V was clipped by 6 bases and J by 6 bases; unmatched bases: 12. In DNA, the CDR3 is TGCGCCAGCACGAGGTTAGCGGGAGGCCAGGGCGAGCAGTACTTC. Its protein product is CASTRLAGGQGEQYF.

A note on this clonotype: This may stem from a read error, because a much larger clone lies one nucleotide away. The chain uses TRBV6-2 or TRBV6-3 and TRBJ2-7; D ambiguous. CDR1 MNHEY and CDR2 SVGEGT come from the germline V gene. This CDR3 contains 13 residues. The V end was cut by 6 bases, the J end by 2 bases, with 11 bases between. CDR3: CASRWEQTYEQYF. The CDR3 DNA follows: TGTGCCAGCAGATGGGAACAGACCTACGAGCAGTACTTC.

The chain uses TRBV20-1 and TRBJ1-1; possible D gene TRBD1, 5 bases. V was pared by 5 bases and J by 3 bases, with 10 bases between. This CDR3 spans 12 amino acids. The germline CDR1 and CDR2 sequences are DFQATT and SNEGSKA (reference sequence). CDR3: CSAYGGDTEAFF. In DNA form, the CDR3 reads TGCAGTGCTTACGGAGGGGACACTGAAGCTTTCTTT.

This chain links TRBV9 with TRBJ2-3; 11 nucleotides align to TRBD2. Germline V gives CDR1 SGDLS, CDR2 YYNGEE. CDR3 length: 16 residues. V shed 4 bases, J shed 0 bases, and the junction held 4 bases outside the gene matches. The DNA of the CDR3 is TGTGCCAGCAGCTCCAGGACTAGCGGGAGCACAGATACGCAGTATTTT. Amino acid sequence: CASSSRTSGSTDTQYF. Looking up the rest from reference TRBV9 and TRBJ2-3 gives the full variable domain: DSGVTQTPKHLITATGQRVTLRCSPRSGDLSVYWYQQSLDQGLQFLIQYYNGEERAKGNILERFSAQQFPDLHSELNLSSLELGDSALYFCASSSRTSGSTDTQYFGPGTRLTVL.

A few counts support this clonotype. The chain is built from TRBV20-1 and TRBJ1-5; possibly TRBD1 for D (6 bases). Germline CDR1 reads DFQATT; CDR2 reads SNEGSKA (reference sequence). The CDR3 totals 16 residues. Trimming left V 3 bases short and J 2 bases short, with 17 bases between. CDR3 DNA sequence: TGCAGTGCTAGTCTTGTAGGGGCAGGGGGCAATCAGCCCCAGCATTTT. It codes for CSASLVGAGGNQPQHF.

A single count supports this clonotype. The chain recombines TRBV7-9 with TRBJ1-4; unclear D gene. This CDR3 spans 15 amino acids. V was cut by 5 bases and J by 2 bases, with 12 bases left in between. CDR1 SEHNR and CDR2 FQNEAQ come from the germline V gene (reference sequence). As DNA, the CDR3 is TGTGCCAGCAGCCCCACGGGGTCGACTAATGAAAAACTGTTTTTT. It is translated as CASSPTGSTNEKLFF.

This clonotype was counted at least ten times. In DNA form, the CDR3 reads TGCGCCAGCAGCCAAGCTAACGTCCGTGGCTACACCTTC. The encoded protein is CASSQANVRGYTF. The gene calls are TRBV4-1 and TRBJ1-2; D call uncertain. V was pared by 1 base and J by 7 bases, with 10 bases between. Looked up from germline, CDR1 is MGHRA and CDR2 is YSYEKL. CDR3 length: 13 residues.

A note on this clonotype: The limits of the CDR3 on the DNA are not certain, so only TCRdb's listed CDR3 is given. The V gene is TRBV7-6, the J gene TRBJ2-5; the table gives TRBD2 as D, unverified against the DNA. The CDR3 length is 22 residues, termini included. The germline CDR1 and CDR2 sequences are SGHVS and FNYEAQ. CDR3 amino acids: CASSLGPSGSYEQYFGPGTQYF.

The chain recombines TRBV7-2 with TRBJ1-5, with 11 bases aligning to TRBD1. The length of the CDR3 is 15 residues. J gave up 3 bases and V 6 bases, and 4 bases lay outside the gene matches. From germline, CDR1 is SGHTA and CDR2 FQGNSA. For the CDR3, the DNA is TGTGCCAGCAGGCCGGGACAGGGGGTCAATCAGCCCCAGCATTTT. Amino acids: CASRPGQGVNQPQHF.

The genes are TRBV9 and TRBJ1-6; 10 bases map to TRBD1. The CDR3 contains 17 residues. Germline V lookup: CDR1 SGDLS, CDR2 YYNGEE. Losses at the gene ends were 4 bases for V and 7 bases for J; bases not matched to a gene: 11. DNA for the CDR3: TGTGCCAGCAGCACCCGGGACAGGGGAAGGGGAAATTCACCCCTCCACTTT. This sequence encodes CASSTRDRGRGNSPLHF.

This sequence joins TRBV7-9 and TRBJ2-7, with 8 bases aligning to TRBD1. The junction had 6 bases not matched to a gene; V was cut back by 1 base and J by 4 bases. The germline CDR1 and CDR2 sequences are SEHNR and FQNEAQ (reference sequence). The CDR3 contains 15 residues. The CDR3 nucleotides read TGTGCCAGCAGCTTAGAGACAGGGGAGGCGTACGAGCAGTACTTC. The encoded protein is CASSLETGEAYEQYF.

This chain uses TRBV7-9 with TRBJ2-7; D is perhaps TRBD1 or TRBD2 (5 bases each). CDR1 and CDR2 from the germline V gene are SEHNR and FQNEAQ (reference sequence). Trimming removed 7 bases at V and 3 bases at J, with 19 bases between. The CDR3 consists of 15 residues. The CDR3 region has the DNA TGTGCCAGCACTCCCGACCGGGACGGATTCTACGAGCAGTACTTC. Protein product: CASTPDRDGFYEQYF.

This clonotype was seen many times. The J gene is TRBJ1-1, the V gene TRBV20-1; 7 bases fit TRBD1. This CDR3 has 13 residues. V lost 5 bases, J lost 3 bases, and 6 bases stayed unmatched. Germline V gene data show CDR1 as DFQATT and CDR2 as SNEGSKA (reference sequence). In DNA, the CDR3 is TGCAGTGCTCCAGGGGGATATGACACTGAAGCTTTCTTT. Its protein product is CSAPGGYDTEAFF.

The rearrangement joins TRBV20-1 to TRBJ2-7, with D uncertain. The V gene lost 1 base and the J gene lost 4 bases, with 11 bases spanning the gap. Per germline, CDR1 DFQATT and CDR2 SNEGSKA (reference sequence). The CDR3 runs 13 residues. CDR3 sequence (DNA): TGCAGTGCTAGAGGGCAGCTTGGATACGAGCAGTACTTC. It yields the protein CSARGQLGYEQYF.

V and J are TRBV19 and TRBJ1-1; the D is unclear. This CDR3 is 11 amino acids long. The V and J ends lost 3 bases and 7 bases respectively, with 6 bases between them. Germline CDR1 LNHDA, CDR2 SQIVND (reference sequence). The CDR3 reads CASSMAIEAFF. For the CDR3, the DNA is TGTGCCAGTAGTATGGCAATTGAAGCTTTCTTT.

This clonotype was detected ten times or more. This rearrangement joins TRBV9 to TRBJ1-1, with no clear D. Germline CDR1 is SGDLS and CDR2 is YYNGEE. There are 14 residues in the CDR3. Trimming shortened V by 0 bases and J by 1 base, and 7 bases separated the two germline ends. CDR3 in amino acids: CASSVESRNTEAFF. DNA for the CDR3: TGTGCCAGCAGCGTAGAATCCAGGAACACTGAAGCTTTCTTT.

The V gene is TRBV9, the J gene TRBJ2-6; 8 positions match TRBD1. V trimming: 2 bases; J trimming: 12 bases; junction bases outside the gene matches: 4. In germline, CDR1 is SGDLS, CDR2 YYNGEE. This CDR3 region has 13 residues. The CDR3 is CASSVTGDGVLTF. The DNA for the CDR3 is TGTGCCAGCAGCGTGACAGGGGACGGCGTCCTGACTTTC.

Regarding this clonotype: At one of its ends the junction is not consistent with the germline gene, which may arise from a read error. The CDR3 spells CASSPGQFGSF. The CDR3 DNA reads TGTGCCAGCAGCCCGGGACAGTTCGGTTCCTTT. This chain uses TRBV5-8 with TRBJ1-6; 7 bases are a match to TRBD1. The germline V gene has CDR1 SGHTS and CDR2 YDEGEE. This CDR3 has 11 residues.

The sample holds a few counts of this clonotype. The chain is built from TRBV20-1 and TRBJ2-5; D not resolved. This CDR3 spans 14 amino acids. CDR1 DFQATT and CDR2 SNEGSKA come from the germline V gene (reference sequence). Trimming stripped 6 bases from V and 2 bases from J, with 16 bases between. The DNA for the CDR3 is TGCAGTGCGGACGGGTTCGAGATACAAGAGACCCAGTACTTC. This gives the protein CSADGFEIQETQYF.